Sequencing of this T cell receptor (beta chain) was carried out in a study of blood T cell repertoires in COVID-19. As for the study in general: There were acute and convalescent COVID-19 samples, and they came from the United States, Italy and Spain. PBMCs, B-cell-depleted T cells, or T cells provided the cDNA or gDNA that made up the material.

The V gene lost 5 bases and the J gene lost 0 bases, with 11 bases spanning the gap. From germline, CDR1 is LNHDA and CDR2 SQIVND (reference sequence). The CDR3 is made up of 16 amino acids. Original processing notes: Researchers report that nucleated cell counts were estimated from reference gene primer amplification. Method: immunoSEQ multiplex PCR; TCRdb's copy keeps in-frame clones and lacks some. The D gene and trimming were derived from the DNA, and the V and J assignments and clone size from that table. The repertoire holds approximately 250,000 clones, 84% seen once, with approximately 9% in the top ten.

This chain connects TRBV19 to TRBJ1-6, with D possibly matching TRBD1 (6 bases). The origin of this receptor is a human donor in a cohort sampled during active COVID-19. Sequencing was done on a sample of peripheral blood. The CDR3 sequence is CASSSQGSSYNSPLHF. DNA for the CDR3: TGTGCCAGTAGTTCGCAGGGGAGCTCCTATAATTCACCCCTCCACTTT.